This TCR beta chain was sequenced in a study of shared clonotypes between healthy human individuals. Whole-study results and caveats: Naive CD4 clonotype sharing across several donors was 4% to 5%.

The repertoire was sequenced with immunoSEQ multiplex PCR; TCRdb's copy has only in-frame clones and lacks some. The sample holds millions of clones, 85% to 95% seen once. This CDR3 region has 15 residues. Germline lookup yields CDR1 SEHNR and CDR2 FQNEAQ (reference sequence). J gave up 0 bases and V 5 bases, and 5 bases lay outside the gene matches. Division of CD4+ cells produced a CD45RA+ naive subset and a CD45RA-negative memory subset. Of note for this clone: The antigen remains unidentified.

The receptor's source is a man aged 18 to 29 in good health. The chain combines TRBV7-9 with TRBJ2-3; 7 bases map to TRBD1. Sequencing used naive CD4+ T cells sorted from blood. Subset of the sample: CD45RA+ positively selected. CDR3 region: CASSHDRASTDTQYF. The CDR3 DNA sequence: TGTGCCAGCAGCCACGACAGGGCAAGCACAGATACGCAGTATTTT.